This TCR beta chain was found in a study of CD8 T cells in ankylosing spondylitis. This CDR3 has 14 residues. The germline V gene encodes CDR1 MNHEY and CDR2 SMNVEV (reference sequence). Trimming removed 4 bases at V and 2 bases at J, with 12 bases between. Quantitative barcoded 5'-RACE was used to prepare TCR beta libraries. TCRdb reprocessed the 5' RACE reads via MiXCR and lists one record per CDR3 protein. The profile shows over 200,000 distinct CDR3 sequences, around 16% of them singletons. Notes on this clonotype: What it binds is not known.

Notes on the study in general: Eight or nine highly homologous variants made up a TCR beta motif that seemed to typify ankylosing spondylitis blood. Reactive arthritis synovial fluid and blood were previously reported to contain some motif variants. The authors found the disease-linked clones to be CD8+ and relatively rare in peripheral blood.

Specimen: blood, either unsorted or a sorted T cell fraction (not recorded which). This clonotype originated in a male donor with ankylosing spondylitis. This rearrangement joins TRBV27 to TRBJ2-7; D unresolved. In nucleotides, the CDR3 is TGTGCCAGCAGTTCCCTAGACAACACCTACGAGCAGTACTTC. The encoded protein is CASSSLDNTYEQYF.